This T cell receptor (beta chain) was profiled in a study of PD-1 blockade in classical Hodgkin lymphoma. Sequencing used immunoSEQ multiplex PCR; TCRdb keeps in-frame clones, though not all of them. The sample contains roughly 70,000 clones, roughly 93% of which appear only once. Germline V gene sequence: CDR1 LNHNV, CDR2 YYDKDF (reference sequence). The CDR3 is 16 amino acids. V lost 0 bases to trimming and J lost 6 bases; unmatched junction nucleotides: 4. Time point indicated: newly diagnosed, previously untreated cHL patient sample. The sequenced material came from peripheral blood mononuclear cells (PBMCs). The TCR originated in a human donor with classical Hodgkin lymphoma. The V gene is TRBV15, the J gene TRBJ2-2; 10 bases are a match to TRBD2. CDR3: CATSRDISGRAGELFF. CDR3 DNA sequence: TGTGCCACCAGCAGAGATATCAGCGGGAGGGCCGGGGAGCTGTTTTTT. Complete variable domain (other parts from reference TRBV15 and TRBJ2-2): DAMVIQNPRYQVTQFGKPVTLSCSQTLNHNVMYWYQQKSSQAPKLLFHYYDKDFNNEADTPDNFQSRRPNTSFCFLDIRSPGLGDTAMYLCATSRDISGRAGELFFGEGSRLTVL.